This T cell receptor (beta chain) was sequenced for a study of shared clonotypes between healthy human individuals. The method was immunoSEQ multiplex PCR; TCRdb's version includes in-frame clones alone and lacks a portion of them. The sample contains some 2.3 million clones, roughly 93% of which appear only once. Naive CD4+ cells were CD45RA-selected; the remaining cells were memory. With 5 bases clipped from V and 4 bases from J, the junction kept 11 bases outside the gene matches. There are 15 residues in the CDR3. The germline V gene has CDR1 SGHTA and CDR2 FQGNSA. The chain combines TRBV7-2 with TRBJ2-7, with TRBD2 matching 7 bases. The receptor was derived from a man younger than 35 in good health. Some clones in this sample may be carry-over from other donors' samples. Sequencing input: naive CD4+ T cells from PBMCs. The sample's subset: CD45RA+ positively selected. CDR3 DNA sequence: TGTGCCAGCAGCCCAGGACTAGTTGTAAGTTACGAGCAGTACTTC. It specifies CASSPGLVVSYEQYF.